This T cell receptor (beta chain) was sequenced in a study of shared clonotypes between healthy human individuals. Study-wide background: Donors consisted of two women and a few men between 18 and 49.

Comments on this clone: Other DNA sequences of this sample code for an identical CDR3.

The repertoire was sequenced with immunoSEQ multiplex PCR; TCRdb's copy has only in-frame clones and lacks some. Found here are roughly 2,500,000 clones, 93% of them singletons; the top ten hold approximately 0.37%. The TCR sequence derives from a man aged 18 to 30 in good health. Some clones in this sample may be carry-over from other donors' samples. Sample: naive CD4+ T cells from PBMCs. Subset defined: CD45RA+ positively selected.

The CDR3 loop is CASSPGLGRGTEAFF. Written as DNA, the CDR3 is TGCGCCAGCAGCCCCGGCTTGGGACGGGGCACTGAAGCTTTCTTT. The chain uses TRBV5-1 and TRBJ1-1, with D maybe TRBD1 (5 bases). Trimming cost V 4 bases and J 4 bases, with 17 bases left between them. The germline CDR1 and CDR2 sequences are SGHRS and YFSETQ. The CDR3 length is 15 residues.